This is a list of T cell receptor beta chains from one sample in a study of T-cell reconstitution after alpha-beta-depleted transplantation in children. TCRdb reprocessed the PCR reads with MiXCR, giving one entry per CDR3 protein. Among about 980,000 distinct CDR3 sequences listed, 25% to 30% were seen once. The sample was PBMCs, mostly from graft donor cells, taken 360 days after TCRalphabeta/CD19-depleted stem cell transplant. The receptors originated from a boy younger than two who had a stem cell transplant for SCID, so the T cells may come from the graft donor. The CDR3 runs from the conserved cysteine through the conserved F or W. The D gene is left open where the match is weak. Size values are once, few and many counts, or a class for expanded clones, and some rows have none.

CASSLNRVGETQYF TGCGCCAGCAGCTTGAATCGCGTGGGGGAGACCCAGTACTTC TRBV5-1 - - TRBJ2-5
CSVGGDSTYEQYF TGCAGCGTTGGTGGGGACAGCACCTACGAGCAGTACTTC TRBV29-1 TRBD1 - TRBJ2-7
CASSSLGGTRPDTQYF TGTGCCAGCAGTTCCCTGGGGGGGACTAGGCCAGATACGCAGTATTTT TRBV12-3/TRBV12-4 TRBD2 few TRBJ2-3
CASSEVLPGFYNEQFF TGTGCCAGCAGTGAGGTCTTACCAGGGTTCTACAATGAGCAGTTCTTC TRBV2 - - TRBJ2-1
CASSLARWDEQFF TGTGCCAGCAGTTTAGCCCGGTGGGATGAGCAGTTCTTC TRBV12-3/TRBV12-4 - many TRBJ2-1
CASSHPAGADTQYF TGTGCCAGCAGCCACCCAGCAGGGGCAGATACGCAGTATTTT TRBV7-8 - - TRBJ2-3
CASRTSFDTQYF TGTGCCAGCAGAACTAGTTTCGATACGCAGTATTTT TRBV12-3/TRBV12-4 - - TRBJ2-3
CASSPLPAGTGATEAFF TGTGCCAGCAGTCCGCTTCCGGCCGGGACAGGGGCCACTGAAGCTTTCTTT TRBV6-5 TRBD1 - TRBJ1-1
CAISVLLVRDGGELFF TGTGCCATCAGTGTATTACTAGTCCGGGACGGCGGGGAGCTGTTTTTT TRBV10-3 - - TRBJ2-2
CASSLGLSGGPTDTQYF TGTGCCAGCAGCTTAGGGCTCTCGGGGGGTCCTACAGATACGCAGTATTTT TRBV7-6 TRBD2 - TRBJ2-3
CASSQGTGTTYNEQFF TGTGCCAGCAGCCAAGGAACCGGGACTACTTACAATGAGCAGTTCTTC TRBV3-1 TRBD2 - TRBJ2-1
CASTRTRDTEAFF TGTGCCAGCACCCGGACGCGGGACACTGAAGCTTTCTTT TRBV6-1 - - TRBJ1-1
CASSLDGAGPSTDTQYF TGTGCCAGCAGCTTAGACGGAGCGGGGCCTAGCACAGATACGCAGTATTTT TRBV11-2 TRBD2 - TRBJ2-3
CASGTSGARGETQYF TGTGCCAGCGGCACGTCCGGGGCCCGGGGAGAGACCCAGTACTTC TRBV27 - - TRBJ2-5
CSATGTGRGKVVDTEAFF TGCAGTGCCACCGGGACAGGTCGGGGGAAGGTTGTGGACACTGAAGCTTTCTTT TRBV20-1 TRBD1 - TRBJ1-1
CASSETLAPDTQYF TGTGCCAGCAGTGAAACGCTCGCCCCAGATACGCAGTATTTT TRBV2 - - TRBJ2-3
CASSHMPQGNTEAFF TGTGCCAGCAGCCACATGCCTCAGGGGAACACTGAAGCTTTCTTT TRBV4-2 - - TRBJ1-1
CASGPQGSRNTEAFF TGTGCTAGTGGTCCCCAGGGTTCGCGGAACACTGAAGCTTTCTTT TRBV12-5 - - TRBJ1-1
CATSDKAGGPDTQYF TGTGCCACCAGTGATAAAGCGGGGGGGCCGGATACGCAGTATTTT TRBV24-1 TRBD2 few TRBJ2-3
CASSLSMGRGGTEAFF TGCGCCAGCAGCTTGAGTATGGGGCGTGGTGGCACTGAAGCTTTCTTT TRBV5-1 - once TRBJ1-1
CSASRDTFNQPQHF TGCAGTGCTAGTAGGGACACCTTCAATCAGCCCCAGCATTTT TRBV20-1 - few TRBJ1-5
CASSQGGTRRSYNEQFF TGTGCCAGCAGCCAAGGCGGGACTAGGCGGTCCTACAATGAGCAGTTCTTC TRBV3-1 TRBD2 few TRBJ2-1
CASSEMSYWVSRGELFF TGTGCCAGCAGTGAAATGTCGTATTGGGTGTCGCGGGGGGAGCTGTTTTTT TRBV6-1 - few TRBJ2-2
CASSLQSGLAGSETQYF TGCGCCAGCAGCTTGCAGTCGGGGCTAGCGGGGAGCGAGACCCAGTACTTC TRBV5-1 TRBD2 few TRBJ2-5
CASSFRGPRMSEQFF TGTGCCAGCAGTTTTCGGGGACCCCGAATGAGCGAGCAGTTCTTC TRBV12-3/TRBV12-4 - few TRBJ2-1
CAISDPENYEQYF TGTGCCATCAGTGACCCGGAGAACTACGAGCAGTACTTC TRBV10-3 - - TRBJ2-7
CATSRDKQVPYEQYF TGTGCCACCAGCAGAGATAAACAGGTCCCCTACGAGCAGTACTTC TRBV15 - few TRBJ2-7
CASSGGLAGALYEQYF TGTGCCAGCAGCGGGGGACTAGCGGGGGCTCTCTACGAGCAGTACTTC TRBV7-2 TRBD2 - TRBJ2-7
CASSLVPPLGRADYNEQFF TGCGCCAGCAGCTTGGTTCCCCCATTGGGGCGGGCCGACTACAATGAGCAGTTCTTC TRBV5-1 - few TRBJ2-1
CASSRSRSDLDRAGNEQFF TGTGCCAGCTCCCGATCTAGATCCGATTTGGACAGGGCGGGCAATGAGCAGTTCTTC TRBV18 TRBD1 - TRBJ2-1
CASSPVDLAGGFSGANVLTF TGTGCCAGCTCACCGGTCGATCTAGCGGGGGGCTTCTCTGGGGCCAACGTCCTGACTTTC TRBV18 TRBD2 - TRBJ2-6
CSARDGYTEAFF TGCAGTGCTAGAGACGGCTACACTGAAGCTTTCTTT TRBV20-1 - - TRBJ1-1
CASSRGQGVNSPLHF TGTGCCAGCAGCCGCGGACAGGGTGTGAATTCACCCCTCCACTTT TRBV4-2 TRBD1 many TRBJ1-6
CASSLGWGPMNTEAFF TGTGCCAGCAGCTTGGGCTGGGGGCCGATGAACACTGAAGCTTTCTTT TRBV5-6 - few TRBJ1-1
CATSDQYNEQFF TGTGCCACCAGTGATCAGTACAATGAGCAGTTCTTC TRBV24-1 - - TRBJ2-1
CASSLFSGGYEQYF TGTGCCAGCAGTTTATTCAGCGGGGGCTACGAGCAGTACTTC TRBV12-3/TRBV12-4 TRBD2 - TRBJ2-7
CASSPKNFINTEAFF TGTGCCAGCAGCCCAAAAAACTTCATTAACACTGAAGCTTTCTTT TRBV11-1 - - TRBJ1-1
CASRGGQGKYSGNTIYF TGTGCCAGCAGGGGCGGACAGGGGAAATACTCTGGAAACACCATATATTTT TRBV2 TRBD1 - TRBJ1-3
CASSEALWGPNEQYF TGTGCCAGCAGTGAAGCGCTTTGGGGGCCGAACGAGCAGTACTTC TRBV2 - few TRBJ2-7
CASGQLSGGVETQYF TGTGCTAGTGGTCAACTCAGCGGGGGGGTGGAGACCCAGTACTTC TRBV12-5 TRBD2 - TRBJ2-5
CASSFGQGRDLVEAFF TGTGCCAGCAGTTTTGGACAGGGCCGGGATTTGGTTGAAGCTTTCTTT TRBV12-3/TRBV12-4 TRBD1 - TRBJ1-1
CASSFPGQGAFTDTQYF TGTGCCAGCAGCTTTCCGGGACAGGGGGCTTTCACAGATACGCAGTATTTT TRBV7-2 TRBD1 once TRBJ2-3
CASSLVMAGELFF TGTGCCAGCAGCTTAGTAATGGCCGGGGAGCTGTTTTTT TRBV7-9 - few TRBJ2-2
CSVVHLGQGFRNTEAFF TGCAGCGTTGTCCACCTGGGACAGGGGTTCAGGAACACTGAAGCTTTCTTT TRBV29-1 TRBD1 - TRBJ1-1
CASSLNGFSNQPQHF TGTGCCAGCAGCTTGAACGGTTTCAGCAATCAGCCCCAGCATTTT TRBV5-5 - - TRBJ1-5
CSVRDRYKEKLFF TGCAGCGTTCGGGACCGATACAAAGAAAAACTGTTTTTT TRBV29-1 - - TRBJ1-4
CASWDRGGEQYF TGTGCCAGCTGGGACAGGGGCGGCGAGCAGTACTTC TRBV25-1 TRBD1 once TRBJ2-7
CASSLAGFRANTGELFF TGTGCCAGCAGTTTAGCTGGCTTCCGTGCGAACACCGGGGAGCTGTTTTTT TRBV12-3/TRBV12-4 - few TRBJ2-2
CASSSGTAGWPNYGYTF TGTGCCAGCAGCTCCGGAACAGCGGGTTGGCCTAACTATGGCTACACCTTC TRBV7-8 - once TRBJ1-2
CASSPRQTRVAYEQYF TGTGCCAGCTCACCAAGGCAAACTAGAGTTGCCTACGAGCAGTACTTC TRBV18 - few TRBJ2-7
CSVVGLGRFGYTF TGCAGCGTGGTCGGACTGGGACGCTTTGGCTACACCTTC TRBV29-1 - - TRBJ1-2
CASSYSVARGRTGYEQYF TGTGCCAGCAGTTACTCGGTGGCTCGGGGAAGGACAGGCTACGAGCAGTACTTC TRBV6-5 TRBD1 - TRBJ2-7
CASSLQDRGYDTQYF TGTGCCAGCAGCTTACAGGACAGGGGGTATGATACGCAGTATTTT TRBV12-3/TRBV12-4 TRBD1 - TRBJ2-3
CSAQAANTGELFF TGCAGTGCTCAGGCAGCGAACACCGGGGAGCTGTTTTTT TRBV20-1 - - TRBJ2-2
CATSRDSRSNTGELFF TGTGCCACCAGCAGAGACAGCAGATCGAACACCGGGGAGCTGTTTTTT TRBV15 - - TRBJ2-2
CSAGAWADTQYF TGCAGTGCTGGGGCCTGGGCAGATACGCAGTATTTT TRBV20-1 - few TRBJ2-3
CASSLRPVEYGYTF TGTGCCAGCAGCCTCCGTCCAGTCGAATATGGCTACACCTTC TRBV3-1 - - TRBJ1-2
CASSVGQWDQPQHF TGTGCCAGCAGTGTGGGACAGTGGGATCAGCCCCAGCATTTT TRBV12-3/TRBV12-4 TRBD1 - TRBJ1-5
CASSYRLMAFF TGTGCCAGCAGTTATCGGTTGATGGCTTTCTTT TRBV6-2/TRBV6-3 - - TRBJ1-1
CSAQQVNSNQPQHF TGCAGTGCGCAACAGGTTAATAGCAATCAGCCCCAGCATTTT TRBV20-1 - - TRBJ1-5